The text below deals with one T cell receptor (beta chain). Antigen: not known. V lost 2 bases, J lost 1 base, and 1 base stayed unmatched. Germline assignment: CDR1 SGDLS and CDR2 YYNGEE. The CDR3 has 15 amino acids. The PCR contained 60 Vbeta and 13 Jbeta primers. The table came from immunoSEQ multiplex PCR; TCRdb's copy has only in-frame clones and leaves some out. Among some 180,000 clones, 60% to 85% were seen once, and the ten largest hold about 2.7%. These data originate in a study of cytomegalovirus exposure and HLA in healthy donors. Regarding the study as a whole: Accurate prediction of most subjects' HLA-A and HLA-B alleles from TCR beta sequences was reported. Associated with cytomegalovirus, according to the listing, were around 170 TCR beta chains. The study dropped some indistinguishable V segments, TRBV6-2 and TRBV6-3 among them. Previous analysis showed most TCR beta V segments were productive about 87% or about 30% of the time.

The V gene is TRBV9, the J gene TRBJ2-1; TRBD2 matches 9 bases. The source of this sequence is a male donor in good health and CMV-seronegative. Sequenced input: PBMCs. The CDR3 DNA follows: TGTGCCAGCAGCGTTACTAGCGGGTCCTACAATGAGCAGTTCTTC. Amino acid sequence: CASSVTSGSYNEQFF.